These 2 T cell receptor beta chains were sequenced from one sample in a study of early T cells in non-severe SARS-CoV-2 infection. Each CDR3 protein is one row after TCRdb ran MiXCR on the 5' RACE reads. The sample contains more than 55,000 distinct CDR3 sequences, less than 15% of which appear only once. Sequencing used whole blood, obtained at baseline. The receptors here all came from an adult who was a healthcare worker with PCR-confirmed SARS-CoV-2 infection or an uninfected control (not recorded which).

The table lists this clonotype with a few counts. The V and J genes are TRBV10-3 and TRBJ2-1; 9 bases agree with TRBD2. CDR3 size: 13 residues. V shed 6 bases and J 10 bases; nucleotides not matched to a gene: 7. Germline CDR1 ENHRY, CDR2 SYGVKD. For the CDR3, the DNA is TGTGCCATCAGCGCGGGGGGGACGACCGAGCAGTTCTTC. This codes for CAISAGGTTEQFF.

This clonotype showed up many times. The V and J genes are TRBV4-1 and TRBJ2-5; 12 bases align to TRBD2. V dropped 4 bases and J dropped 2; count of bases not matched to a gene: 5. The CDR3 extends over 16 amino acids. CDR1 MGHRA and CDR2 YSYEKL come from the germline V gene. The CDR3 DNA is TGCGCCAGCAGCCGCGGACTAGCGGGGTTACAAGAGACCCAGTACTTC. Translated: CASSRGLAGLQETQYF.